Presented here are 26 T cell receptor beta chains from one specimen sequenced in a study of regulatory T cells in long-lasting Graves disease. The time point was: newly diagnosed GD, antithyroid drugs for less than 3 months. Generation of the TCR library employed RNA extracted from PBMCs. iRepertoire HTBI primers and Arm-PCR of CDR3 regions built TCR beta libraries. TCRdb re-called the multiplex PCR reads through MiXCR, storing one row per CDR3 protein. The top ten hold roughly 10% of the sample, which has about 220,000 distinct CDR3 sequences, around 20% seen once. The same sample was also used in a study of T cells in Graves' hyperthyroidism and ophthalmopathy.

This sample comprised peripheral blood mononuclear cells (PBMCs), obtained at new diagnosis, from a patient treated with antithyroid drugs. All receptors derive from a woman younger than 45 with Graves disease.

This clonotype was observed many times. The chain couples TRBV18 to TRBJ2-5, with a weak D call TRBD1 (6 bases). Germline V gene sequence: CDR1 KGHSH, CDR2 LQKENI. The CDR3 consists of 13 residues. The ends were cut back, 4 bases at V and 5 bases at J, with 11 bases in the middle. Here the CDR3 reads CASSRNQGETQYF. In DNA form, the CDR3 reads TGTGCCAGCTCACGCAACCAGGGGGAGACCCAGTACTTC. Supplemented by reference TRBV18 and TRBJ2-5, the full variable domain reads NAGVMQNPRHLVRRRGQEARLRCSPMKGHSHVYWYRQLPEEGLKFMVYLQKENIIDESGMPKERFSAEFPKEGPSILRIQQVVRGDSAAYFCASSRNQGETQYFGPGTRLLVL.

This clonotype was detected ten times or more. The gene calls are TRBV28 and TRBJ1-5, with TRBD1 as a possible D gene (6 bases). Per the germline V gene, CDR1 is MDHEN and CDR2 is SYDVKM. The V and J ends lost 0 bases and 2 bases respectively, with 14 bases between them. This CDR3 comprises 17 residues. The CDR3 is CASSLWSGGGGNQPQHF. The CDR3 bases are TGTGCCAGCAGTTTATGGTCCGGGGGCGGTGGCAATCAGCCCCAGCATTTT.

In regard to this clonotype: This sequence may be a read error, since a much larger clone differs from it by one base. The V and J genes are TRBV29-1 and TRBJ2-7, with D uncertain. Trimming shortened V by 3 bases and J by 5 bases, and 14 bases separated the two germline ends. This CDR3 has 13 amino acids. Germline V gives CDR1 SQVTM, CDR2 ANQGSEA. CDR3 residues: CSVDGRRLDEQYF. Here the CDR3 DNA reads TGCAGCGTTGACGGCAGGCGGCTAGACGAGCAGTACTTC.

Ten or more counts support this clonotype. This rearrangement joins TRBV11-3 to TRBJ2-3, with 8 bases that match TRBD2. Germline assignment: CDR1 SGHNT and CDR2 YENEEA. The CDR3 totals 14 residues. V lost 5 bases and J lost 6; bases outside the gene matches: 7. The CDR3 DNA is TGTGCCAGCAGCAGCCGACTAGCGCCGGATACGCAGTATTTT. This codes for CASSSRLAPDTQYF. The full variable domain, rest sourced from reference TRBV11-3 and TRBJ2-3, is EAGVVQSPRYKIIEKKQPVAFWCNPISGHNTLYWYLQNLGQGPELLIRYENEEAVDDSQLPKDRFSAERLKGVDSTLKIQPAELGDSAVYLCASSSRLAPDTQYFGPGTRLTVL.

This chain links TRBV27 with TRBJ1-1, with D hard to call. Germline V gene lookup returns CDR1 MNHEY and CDR2 SMNVEV (reference sequence). V lost 2 bases to trimming and J lost 0 bases, with 7 bases between them. The CDR3 contains 14 residues. The CDR3 spells CASSLDPMNTEAFF. In DNA form, the CDR3 reads TGTGCCAGCAGTTTAGATCCCATGAACACTGAAGCTTTCTTT.

This clonotype has only a few counts. The chain combines TRBV20-1 with TRBJ2-7, with TRBD2 matching over 7 bases. CDR1 and CDR2 from the germline V gene are DFQATT and SNEGSKA (reference sequence). The CDR3 sequence is 14 residues long. V lost 3 bases, J lost 2 bases, and 7 bases stayed unmatched. The CDR3 DNA reads TGCAGTGCTAGGGCCGGAGCGGGACCCTACGAGCAGTACTTC. The encoded protein is CSARAGAGPYEQYF.

This clonotype was detected many times. The chain employs TRBV6-1 and TRBJ1-3, with D perhaps matching TRBD1 (5 bases). V gave up 6 bases and J gave up 4 bases, with 16 bases separating them. Germline assignment: CDR1 MNHNS and CDR2 SASEGT. The CDR3 runs 15 residues. The CDR3: CASRPSGGGGNTIYF. The CDR3 DNA is TGTGCCAGCAGGCCCAGCGGGGGAGGAGGAAACACCATATATTTT.

The sample holds many counts of this clonotype. The chain employs TRBV11-2 and TRBJ2-1, with D maybe TRBD2 (6 bases). The V end was cut by 6 bases, the J end by 4 bases, with 16 bases between. The CDR3 loop spans 15 amino acids. Per germline, CDR1 SGHAT and CDR2 FQNNGV. This CDR3 is CASRQIADHYNEQFF. As DNA, the CDR3 is TGTGCCAGCAGACAGATAGCGGACCATTACAATGAGCAGTTCTTC.

In its sample, this clonotype was seen many times. A much larger clonotype is one base distant, so this may be a read error. CDR3 nucleotides: TGTGCCAGCAGTCCCGACAGTTACTATGACTACACCTTC. Translated: CASSPDSYYDYTF. V and J are TRBV12-3 or TRBV12-4 and TRBJ1-2, with D possibly TRBD1 on 5 matching bases. The CDR3 totals 13 residues.

A remark on this clonotype: This may stem from a read error, because a much larger clone lies one nucleotide away. The genes are TRBV7-2 and TRBJ1-1; TRBD1 aligns across 7 bases. V was pared by 8 bases and J by 10 bases, with 16 bases of the junction left unmatched. The CDR3 runs to 14 residues. Germline V gene data show CDR1 as SGHTA and CDR2 as FQGNSA. The CDR3 DNA follows: TGTGCCAGCTGCGGGACAGTCGGGACCCGTAGAGCTTTCTTT. This translates into CASCGTVGTRRAFF.

There are many counts of this clonotype. The rearrangement links TRBV27 to TRBJ1-2; TRBD1 agrees at 9 bases. Germline CDR1 reads MNHEY; CDR2 reads SMNVEV (reference sequence). V lost 4 bases to trimming and J lost 4 bases; unmatched junction nucleotides: 1. This CDR3 comprises 13 residues. The CDR3 loop reads CASSSQGAYGYTF. For the CDR3, the DNA is TGTGCCAGCAGTTCACAGGGGGCCTATGGCTACACCTTC.

This clonotype has ten or more counts. This chain uses TRBV9 with TRBJ2-1, with 8 bases lining up with TRBD2. The germline V gene encodes CDR1 SGDLS and CDR2 YYNGEE. The junction had 6 bases not matched to a gene; V was cut back by 0 bases and J by 4 bases. The CDR3 has 16 residues. CDR3 in DNA: TGTGCCAGCAGCGTAGTCCCTGCGGGGGGTTACAATGAGCAGTTCTTC. This sequence encodes CASSVVPAGGYNEQFF.

This clonotype was observed a handful of times. The genes are TRBV7-6 and TRBJ2-3; D is unresolved. CDR1 and CDR2 (germline): SGHVS, FNYEAQ. The CDR3 extends over 14 amino acids. The V end lost 2 bases, the J end lost 5 bases, and 11 bases lay between the germline ends. The DNA for the CDR3 is TGTGCCAGCAGCTTACGCACGATGGGAGATACGCAGTATTTT. It translates to CASSLRTMGDTQYF.

This clonotype occurred many times. The chain's CDR3 is CASSRQAMNTEAFF. CDR3 DNA sequence: TGTGCCAGCAGTAGACAGGCAATGAACACTGAAGCTTTCTTT. The chain joins TRBV2 to TRBJ1-1; weak D call: TRBD1 (6 bases). The V and J ends lost 5 bases and 0 bases respectively, with 10 bases between them. The CDR3 is 14 residues long. CDR1 and CDR2 (germline): SNHLY, FYNNEI. Based on the CDR3 plus reference TRBV2 and TRBJ1-1, the full variable domain is EPEVTQTPSHQVTQMGQEVILRCVPISNHLYFYWYRQILGQKVEFLVSFYNNEISEKSEIFDDQFSVERPDGSNFTLKIRSTKLEDSAMYFCASSRQAMNTEAFFGQGTRLTVV.

The chain recombines TRBV28 with TRBJ1-1; 9 nucleotides match TRBD1. CDR3 size: 18 residues. The ends lost 0 bases at V and 1 base at J; junction bases unmatched: 9. Germline assignment: CDR1 MDHEN and CDR2 SYDVKM. The CDR3 reads CASSLWSDRGRGNTEAFF. Written as DNA, the CDR3 is TGTGCCAGCAGTTTATGGTCGGACAGGGGTCGTGGGAACACTGAAGCTTTCTTT.

A note on this clonotype: Being one base from a much bigger clone, this may be a read error. This chain joins TRBV4-1 and TRBJ1-4, with 7 bases matching TRBD1. V gave up 3 bases and J gave up 4 bases; unmatched junction bases: 8. Germline CDR1 is MGHRA and CDR2 is YSYEKL. This CDR3 has 16 amino acids. The CDR3 DNA reads as TGCGCCAGCAGCCAGCCGGACAGGACCGTTAATGAAAAACTGTTTTTT. It specifies CASSQPDRTVNEKLFF.

This clonotype was counted many times. The chain combines TRBV6-1 with TRBJ1-5; D is possibly TRBD1 (5 bases). The V gene lost 8 bases and the J gene lost 2 bases, with 19 bases spanning the gap. This CDR3 spans 16 amino acids. Germline CDR1 is MNHNS and CDR2 is SASEGT. CDR3 amino acids: CASARSQGSGNQPQHF. The CDR3 DNA is TGTGCCAGCGCACGATCCCAGGGTTCGGGCAATCAGCCCCAGCATTTT.

The chain combines TRBV6-1 with TRBJ2-1, with 10 bases that match TRBD1. Per the germline V gene, CDR1 is MNHNS and CDR2 is SASEGT. J gave up 7 bases and V 7 bases, and 7 bases lay outside the gene matches. The CDR3 length is 14 residues. CDR3 nucleotide sequence: TGTGCCAGCACAAGACAGGGGGCGAGGAATGAGCAGTTCTTC. Translated, it gives CASTRQGARNEQFF.

This clonotype has at least ten counts. V and J are TRBV7-9 and TRBJ1-6; D uncertain. This CDR3 spans 12 amino acids. CDR1 is SEHNR and CDR2 is FQNEAQ in the germline V gene (reference sequence). V shed 1 base and J shed 10 bases, with 5 bases lying between them. In DNA form, the CDR3 reads TGTGCCAGCAGCTTAGGGGGATCACCCCTCCACTTT. Amino acid sequence: CASSLGGSPLHF. Variable domain in full (rest from reference TRBV7-9 and TRBJ1-6): DTGVSQNPRHKITKRGQNVTFRCDPISEHNRLYWYRQTLGQGPEFLTYFQNEAQLEKSRLLSDRFSAERPKGSFSTLEIQRTEQGDSAMYLCASSLGGSPLHFGNGTRLTVT.

V usage is TRBV28 and J usage is TRBJ2-7; 11 bases fit TRBD1. V lost 6 bases and J lost 7; bases outside the gene matches: 5. CDR1 MDHEN and CDR2 SYDVKM come from the germline V gene. The CDR3 contains 13 residues. CDR3 nucleotides: TGTGCCAGCAGGAGCGGACAGGGGGCGGAGCAGTACTTC. It translates to CASRSGQGAEQYF.

This clonotype came up many times. The chain carries TRBV7-3 and TRBJ1-1; a weak D match, TRBD1 (6 bases). The V end was cut by 1 base, the J end by 3 bases, with 12 bases between. The CDR3 loop spans 15 amino acids. Per the germline V gene, CDR1 is SGHTA and CDR2 is FQGTGA. Here the CDR3 DNA reads TGTGCCAGCAGCTTAAGGCGGGGGGCGGACACTGAAGCTTTCTTT. This sequence encodes CASSLRRGADTEAFF.

There are a few counts of this clonotype. The junction differs from germline at one of its ends, possibly a read error. CDR3 coding DNA: TGTACCAGCAGCTTAGAATGGGACGGGTCCTACGAGCAGTACTTC. Translation: CTSSLEWDGSYEQYF. V is TRBV7-9 and J is TRBJ2-7; the D gene could be TRBD1 or TRBD2 (5 bases each). The CDR3 has 15 amino acids. From germline, CDR1 is SEHNR and CDR2 FQNEAQ (reference sequence).

Turning to this clonotype: One base separates it from a far larger clone, so it is likely a read error. This chain joins TRBV2 and TRBJ2-5, with 16 bases fitting TRBD2. Germline CDR1 is SNHLY and CDR2 is FYNNEI. This CDR3 spans 19 amino acids. The DNA of the CDR3 is TGTGCCAGCAGTGTTAGGGGGACTAGCGGGGGGGCCCACCTCGGGAAGCACTTCTTC. This translates into CASSVRGTSGGAHLGKHFF.

In its sample, this clonotype was seen many times. V is TRBV20-1 and J is TRBJ2-7; no clear D gene. Germline loops: CDR1 DFQATT, CDR2 SNEGSKA (reference sequence). This CDR3 spans 13 amino acids. V lost 6 bases to trimming and J lost 0 bases, with 12 bases between them. CDR3 protein: CSARDIASYEQYF. The DNA for the CDR3 is TGCAGTGCCCGTGACATCGCCTCCTACGAGCAGTACTTC.

This clonotype was counted many times. The rearrangement links TRBV12-3 or TRBV12-4 to TRBJ2-1; 10 nucleotides match TRBD2. The V segment lost 4 bases and the J segment 5 bases; nucleotides outside the gene matches: 23. There are 21 residues in the CDR3. The CDR3 loop is CASSSEGRNSGRPNLNNEQFF. CDR3 DNA: TGTGCCAGCAGTTCTGAGGGGAGAAATAGCGGGAGGCCAAACCTCAACAATGAGCAGTTCTTC.

The sample holds many counts of this clonotype. The chain uses TRBV28 and TRBJ2-7, with D maybe TRBD2 (5 bases). Germline lookup yields CDR1 MDHEN and CDR2 SYDVKM. The V end was cut by 7 bases, the J end by 6 bases, with 13 bases between. This CDR3 spans 12 amino acids. The CDR3 sequence: CASTVFEGEQYF. CDR3 sequence (DNA): TGTGCCAGCACAGTGTTCGAGGGCGAGCAGTACTTC.